Listed below are T cell receptor beta chains from one sample, sequenced in a study of cytomegalovirus exposure and HLA in healthy donors. The table came from immunoSEQ multiplex PCR; TCRdb's copy has only in-frame clones and leaves some out. The sample shows roughly 84,000 clones, roughly 90% of them seen only once. Sequencing used PBMCs. The receptors shown here come from a man aged 25 to 45 in good health and CMV-seronegative. CDR3s include the opening cysteine and the closing phenylalanine or tryptophan. The order of the fields is J gene, V gene, clone size, D gene, CDR3 protein, CDR3 DNA. D genes are given only for firm matches. Size values are once, few and many counts, or a class for expanded clones, and some rows have none.

TRBJ1-1 TRBV15 . TRBD1 CATRSGTGIAFF TGTGCCACCAGATCAGGGACAGGTATTGCTTTCTTT
TRBJ1-6 TRBV6-6 once . CASSREGQANSPLHF TGTGCCAGCAGTCGCGAGGGACAAGCAAATTCACCCCTCCACTTT
TRBJ2-7 TRBV7-2 once . CASSRRLRDYEQYF TGTGCCAGCAGTAGGCGGCTCCGGGATTACGAGCAGTACTTC
TRBJ2-2 TRBV5-1 . TRBD2 CASSLGLARNTGELFF TGCGCCAGCAGCTTGGGACTAGCGAGGAACACCGGGGAGCTGTTTTTT
TRBJ1-2 TRBV28 . . CASRPSGAPGKDGYTF TGTGCCAGCCGCCCATCTGGGGCGCCAGGGAAGGATGGCTACACCTTC
TRBJ2-1 TRBV5-4 . . CASSKQGGSYNEQFF TGTGCCAGCAGCAAGCAGGGCGGCTCCTACAATGAGCAGTTCTTC
TRBJ2-5 TRBV18 . . CASSPQQEETQYF TGTGCCAGCTCACCACAACAGGAAGAGACCCAGTACTTC
TRBJ1-5 TRBV4-2 . . CASSQDLGGQTNQPQHF TGTGCCAGCAGCCAAGATCTCGGGGGTCAAACCAATCAGCCCCAGCATTTT
TRBJ2-7 TRBV6-1 . TRBD1 CASSGDTGGIYEQYF TGTGCCAGCAGTGGGGATACAGGGGGCATCTACGAGCAGTACTTC
TRBJ1-5 TRBV28 once . CASSWGSYQPQHF TGTGCCAGCAGTTGGGGCTCCTATCAGCCCCAGCATTTT
TRBJ1-4 TRBV7-9 . . CASSLAGTNREKLFF TGTGCCAGCAGCTTAGCAGGGACTAATCGGGAAAAACTGTTTTTT
TRBJ1-2 TRBV6-5 . . CASSYGDSNYGYTF TGTGCCAGCAGTTACGGCGACTCAAACTATGGCTACACCTTC
TRBJ2-1 TRBV28 once . CASTPSDKPYNEQFF TGTGCCAGCACCCCCTCGGACAAGCCCTACAATGAGCAGTTCTTC
TRBJ2-4 TRBV5-3 . . CARSLGKQDELAKNIQYF TGTGCCAGAAGCTTGGGAAAACAGGACGAACTAGCCAAAAACATTCAGTACTTC
TRBJ1-6 TRBV2 . . CASSEDGIKALHF TGTGCCAGCAGTGAGGACGGGATAAAGGCCCTCCACTTT
TRBJ2-3 TRBV5-5 . . CASSFLGADTQYF TGTGCCAGCAGCTTTTTAGGGGCAGATACGCAGTATTTT
TRBJ2-6 TRBV6-4 . TRBD2 CASSDSSGGQGANVLTF TGTGCCAGCAGTGACTCGAGCGGGGGGCAAGGGGCCAACGTCCTGACTTTC
TRBJ2-7 TRBV7-8 . TRBD2 CASSLTLAGSYEQYF TGTGCCAGCAGCTTAACCCTAGCGGGGTCCTACGAGCAGTACTTC
TRBJ2-7 TRBV11-1 . TRBD1 CASSRRRGQGWEDEQYF TGTGCCAGCAGCCGCCGCCGAGGACAGGGTTGGGAGGACGAGCAGTACTTC
TRBJ1-5 TRBV6-5 . . CASSYSQVGNQPQHF TGTGCCAGCAGTTACTCCCAGGTTGGCAATCAGCCCCAGCATTTT
TRBJ1-2 TRBV19 . TRBD1 CASRTPGQLYGYTF TGTGCCAGTAGAACCCCGGGACAGCTCTATGGCTACACCTTC
TRBJ2-7 TRBV19 . . CARRVSVSYEQYF TGTGCCAGACGAGTCAGCGTCTCCTACGAGCAGTACTTC
TRBJ1-5 TRBV19 . TRBD1 CASSTFRQDPRGGNQPQHF TGTGCCAGTAGTACTTTCCGACAGGACCCCAGGGGGGGCAATCAGCCCCAGCATTTT
TRBJ1-2 TRBV5-4 . TRBD1 CASSLAGTANYGYTF TGTGCCAGCAGCTTGGCCGGGACAGCTAACTATGGCTACACCTTC
TRBJ2-7 TRBV6-6 . TRBD1 CASTPTGLSYEQYF TGTGCCAGCACCCCGACAGGGCTTTCCTACGAGCAGTACTTC
TRBJ2-7 TRBV7-6 . . CASSFSDSTYEQYF TGTGCCAGCAGCTTTTCTGACAGTACCTACGAGCAGTACTTC
TRBJ2-7 TRBV9 once . CASSVGPGVDYEQYF TGTGCCAGCAGCGTTGGTCCAGGGGTGGACTACGAGCAGTACTTC
TRBJ2-7 TRBV6-6 . . CASSSPEGYIGDEQYF TGTGCCAGCAGCTCCCCGGAGGGGTATATAGGGGACGAGCAGTACTTC
TRBJ1-2 TRBV28 . TRBD1 CASSQGAYGYTF TGTGCCAGCAGTCAGGGGGCCTATGGCTACACCTTC
TRBJ1-1 TRBV2 once TRBD1 CARDRGPGTEAFF TGTGCCAGGGACAGGGGGCCGGGGACTGAAGCTTTCTTT
TRBJ2-3 TRBV5-1 . . CASSQNTGLHTQYF TGCGCCAGCAGCCAGAATACGGGACTTCACACGCAGTATTTT
TRBJ1-1 TRBV27 . TRBD1 CASSEDRADTEAFF TGTGCCAGCAGCGAGGACAGGGCGGACACTGAAGCTTTCTTT
TRBJ2-7 TRBV29-1 . . CSVAAGDYEQYF TGCAGCGTTGCCGCAGGGGATTACGAGCAGTACTTC
TRBJ1-5 TRBV6-5 . . CASSSQGRNQPQHF TGTGCCAGCAGTTCACAGGGTCGTAACCAGCCCCAGCATTTT
TRBJ2-1 TRBV2 . TRBD1 CASNRDRSYNEQFF TGTGCCAGCAACCGGGACAGATCCTACAATGAGCAGTTCTTC
TRBJ2-3 TRBV10-1 . TRBD2 CASSAGTSGRTGDTQYF TGCGCCAGCAGTGCCGGGACTAGCGGTCGCACGGGGGATACGCAGTATTTT